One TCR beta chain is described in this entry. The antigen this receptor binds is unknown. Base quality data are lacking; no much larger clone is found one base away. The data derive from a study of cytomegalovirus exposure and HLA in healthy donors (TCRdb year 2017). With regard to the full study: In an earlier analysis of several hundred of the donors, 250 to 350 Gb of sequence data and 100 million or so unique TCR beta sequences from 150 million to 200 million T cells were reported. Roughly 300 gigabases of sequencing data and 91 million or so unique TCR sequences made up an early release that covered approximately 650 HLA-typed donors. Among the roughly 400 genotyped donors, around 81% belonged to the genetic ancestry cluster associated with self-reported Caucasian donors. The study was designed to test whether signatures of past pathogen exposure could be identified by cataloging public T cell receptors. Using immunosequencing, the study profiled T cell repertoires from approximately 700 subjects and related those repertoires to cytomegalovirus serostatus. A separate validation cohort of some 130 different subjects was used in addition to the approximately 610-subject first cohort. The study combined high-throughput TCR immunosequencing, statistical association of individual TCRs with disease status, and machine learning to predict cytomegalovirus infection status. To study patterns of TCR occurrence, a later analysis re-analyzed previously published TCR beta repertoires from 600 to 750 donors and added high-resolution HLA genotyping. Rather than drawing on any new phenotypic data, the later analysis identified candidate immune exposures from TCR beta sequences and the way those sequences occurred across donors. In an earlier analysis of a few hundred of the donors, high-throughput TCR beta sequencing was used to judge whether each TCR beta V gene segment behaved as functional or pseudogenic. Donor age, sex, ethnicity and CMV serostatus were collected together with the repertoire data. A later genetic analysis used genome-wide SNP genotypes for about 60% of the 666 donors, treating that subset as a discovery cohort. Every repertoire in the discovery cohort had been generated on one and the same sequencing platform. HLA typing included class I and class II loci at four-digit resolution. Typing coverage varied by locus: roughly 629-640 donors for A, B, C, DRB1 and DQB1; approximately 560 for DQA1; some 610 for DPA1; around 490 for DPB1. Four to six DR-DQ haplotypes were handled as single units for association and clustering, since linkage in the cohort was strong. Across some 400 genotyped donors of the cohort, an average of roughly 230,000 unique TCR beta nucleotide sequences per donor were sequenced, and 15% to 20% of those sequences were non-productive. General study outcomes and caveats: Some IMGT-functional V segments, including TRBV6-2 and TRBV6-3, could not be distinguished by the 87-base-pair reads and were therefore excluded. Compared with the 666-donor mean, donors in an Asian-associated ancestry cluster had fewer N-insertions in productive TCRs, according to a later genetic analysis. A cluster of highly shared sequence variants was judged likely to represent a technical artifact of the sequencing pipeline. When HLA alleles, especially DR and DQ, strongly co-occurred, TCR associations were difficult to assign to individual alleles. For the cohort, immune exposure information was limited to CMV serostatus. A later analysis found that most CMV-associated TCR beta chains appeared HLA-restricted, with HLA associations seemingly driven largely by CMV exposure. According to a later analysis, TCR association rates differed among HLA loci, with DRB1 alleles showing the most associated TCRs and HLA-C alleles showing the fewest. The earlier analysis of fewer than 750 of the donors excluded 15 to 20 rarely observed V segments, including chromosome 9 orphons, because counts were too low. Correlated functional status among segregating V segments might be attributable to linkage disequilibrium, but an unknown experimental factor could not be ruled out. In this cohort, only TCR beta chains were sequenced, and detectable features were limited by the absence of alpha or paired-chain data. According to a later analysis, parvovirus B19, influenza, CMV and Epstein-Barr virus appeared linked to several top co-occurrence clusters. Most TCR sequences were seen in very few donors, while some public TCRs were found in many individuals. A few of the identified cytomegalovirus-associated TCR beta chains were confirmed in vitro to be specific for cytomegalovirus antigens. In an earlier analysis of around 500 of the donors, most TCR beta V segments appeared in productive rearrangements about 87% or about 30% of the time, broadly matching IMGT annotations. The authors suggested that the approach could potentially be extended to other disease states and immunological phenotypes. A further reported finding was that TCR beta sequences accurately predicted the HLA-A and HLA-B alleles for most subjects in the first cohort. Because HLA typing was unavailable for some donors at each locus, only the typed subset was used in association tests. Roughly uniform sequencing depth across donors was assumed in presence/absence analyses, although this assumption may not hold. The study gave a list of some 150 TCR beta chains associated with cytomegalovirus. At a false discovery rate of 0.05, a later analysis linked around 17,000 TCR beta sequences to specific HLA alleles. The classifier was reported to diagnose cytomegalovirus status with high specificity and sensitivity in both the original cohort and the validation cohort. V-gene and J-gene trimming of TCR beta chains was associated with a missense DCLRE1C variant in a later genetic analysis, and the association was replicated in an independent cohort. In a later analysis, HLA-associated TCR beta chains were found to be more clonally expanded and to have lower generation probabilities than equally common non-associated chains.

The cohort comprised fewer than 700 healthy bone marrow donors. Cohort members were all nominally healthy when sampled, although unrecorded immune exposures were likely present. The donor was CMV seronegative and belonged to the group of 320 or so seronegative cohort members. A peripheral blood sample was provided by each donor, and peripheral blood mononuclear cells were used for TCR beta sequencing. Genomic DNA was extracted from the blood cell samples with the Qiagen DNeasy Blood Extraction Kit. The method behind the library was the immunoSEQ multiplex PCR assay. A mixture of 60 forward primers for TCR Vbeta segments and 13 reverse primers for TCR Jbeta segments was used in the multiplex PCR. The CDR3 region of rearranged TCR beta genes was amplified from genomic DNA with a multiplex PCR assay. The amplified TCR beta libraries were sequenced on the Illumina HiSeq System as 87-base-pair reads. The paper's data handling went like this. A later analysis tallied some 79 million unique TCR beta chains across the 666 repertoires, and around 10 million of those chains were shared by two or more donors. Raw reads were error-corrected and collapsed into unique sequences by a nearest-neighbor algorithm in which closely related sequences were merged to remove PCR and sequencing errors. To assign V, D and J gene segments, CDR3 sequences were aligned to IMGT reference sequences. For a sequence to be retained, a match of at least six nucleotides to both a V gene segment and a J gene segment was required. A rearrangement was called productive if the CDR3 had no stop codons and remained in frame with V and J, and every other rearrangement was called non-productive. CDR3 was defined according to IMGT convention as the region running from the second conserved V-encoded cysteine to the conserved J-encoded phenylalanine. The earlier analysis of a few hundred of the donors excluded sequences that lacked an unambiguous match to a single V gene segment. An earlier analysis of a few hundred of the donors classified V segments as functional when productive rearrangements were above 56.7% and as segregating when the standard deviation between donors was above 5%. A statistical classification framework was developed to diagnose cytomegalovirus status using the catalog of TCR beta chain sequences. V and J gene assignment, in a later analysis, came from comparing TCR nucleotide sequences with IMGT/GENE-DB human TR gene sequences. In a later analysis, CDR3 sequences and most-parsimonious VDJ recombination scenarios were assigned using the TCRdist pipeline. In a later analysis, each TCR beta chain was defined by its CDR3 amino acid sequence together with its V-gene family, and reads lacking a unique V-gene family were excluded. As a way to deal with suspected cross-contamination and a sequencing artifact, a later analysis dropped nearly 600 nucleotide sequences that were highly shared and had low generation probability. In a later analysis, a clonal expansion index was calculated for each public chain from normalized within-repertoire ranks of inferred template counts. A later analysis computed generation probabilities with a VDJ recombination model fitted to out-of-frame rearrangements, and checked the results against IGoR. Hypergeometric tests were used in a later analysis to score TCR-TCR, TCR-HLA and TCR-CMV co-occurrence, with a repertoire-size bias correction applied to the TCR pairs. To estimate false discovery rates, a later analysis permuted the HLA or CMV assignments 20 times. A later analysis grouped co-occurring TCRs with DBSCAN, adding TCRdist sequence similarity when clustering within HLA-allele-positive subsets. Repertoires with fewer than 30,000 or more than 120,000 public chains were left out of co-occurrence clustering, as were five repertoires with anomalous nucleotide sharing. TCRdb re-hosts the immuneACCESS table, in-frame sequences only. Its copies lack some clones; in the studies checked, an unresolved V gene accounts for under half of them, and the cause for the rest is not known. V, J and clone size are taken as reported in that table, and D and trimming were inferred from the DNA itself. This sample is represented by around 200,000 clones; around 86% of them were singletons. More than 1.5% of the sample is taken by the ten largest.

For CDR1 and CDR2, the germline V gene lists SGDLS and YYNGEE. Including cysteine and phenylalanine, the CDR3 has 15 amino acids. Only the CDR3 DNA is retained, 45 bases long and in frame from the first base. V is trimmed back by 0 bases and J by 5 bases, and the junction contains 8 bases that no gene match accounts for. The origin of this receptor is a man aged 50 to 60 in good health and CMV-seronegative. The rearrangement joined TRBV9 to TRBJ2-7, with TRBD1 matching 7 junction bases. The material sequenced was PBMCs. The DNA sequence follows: TGTGCCAGCAGCGTAGGCAGCGAGGGGGCTAACGAGCAGTACTTC. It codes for CASSVGSEGANEQYF.